This T cell receptor beta chain was identified in a study of post-analysis software for immune sequencing data. Study-level information: Relapsing-remitting, secondary progressive and progressive-relapsing forms of multiple sclerosis all featured among disease courses. Regarding the study as a whole: Strong co-clustering by F measure linked samples that shared a preparation batch. Controls' normalized Chao1 diversity significantly exceeded that of multiple sclerosis patients.

TCR beta libraries were prepared from cDNA with unique molecular identifiers. When 1 to 10 million T cells were used, they gave about 540,000 cDNA molecules. MiXCR, applied by TCRdb to the PCR reads, yields one record per CDR3 protein. Found here are over 250,000 distinct CDR3 sequences, approximately 34% of them singletons; the top ten hold around 5.2%. This clonotype was seen many times. The antigen is unknown. What was sequenced was blood. The sequence derives from a girl aged 10 to 17 with multiple sclerosis.

Here the CDR3 DNA reads TGTGCCAGCAATTCGATCTCTGGGGCCAACGTCCTGACTTTC. Protein product: CASNSISGANVLTF. This chain uses TRBV6-1 with TRBJ2-6; the D is unclear. From germline, CDR1 is MNHNS and CDR2 SASEGT. The CDR3 is 14 amino acids. Trimming took 7 bases from V and 0 from J, leaving 7 bases between them.